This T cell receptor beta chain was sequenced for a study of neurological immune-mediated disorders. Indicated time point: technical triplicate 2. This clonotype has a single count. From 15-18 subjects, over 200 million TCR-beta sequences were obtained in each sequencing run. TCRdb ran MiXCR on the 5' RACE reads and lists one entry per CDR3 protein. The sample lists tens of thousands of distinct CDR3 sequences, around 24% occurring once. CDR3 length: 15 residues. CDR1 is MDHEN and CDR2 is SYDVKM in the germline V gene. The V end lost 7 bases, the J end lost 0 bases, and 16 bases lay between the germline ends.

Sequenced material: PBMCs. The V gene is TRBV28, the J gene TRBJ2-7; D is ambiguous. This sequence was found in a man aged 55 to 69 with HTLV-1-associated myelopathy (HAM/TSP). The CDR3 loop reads CASTPLGLSSYEQYF. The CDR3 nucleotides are TGTGCCAGCACCCCCCTAGGCCTCAGCTCCTACGAGCAGTACTTC.